This TCR beta chain was captured by sequencing in a study of cytomegalovirus exposure and HLA in healthy donors. V lost 4 bases, J lost 2 bases, and 3 bases stayed unmatched. This CDR3 has 14 residues. Germline V gene data show CDR1 as SNHLY and CDR2 as FYNNEI. Primers: 60 Vbeta forward and 13 Jbeta reverse. Sequenced by immunoSEQ multiplex PCR; TCRdb stores in-frame clones only, minus some. The table records around 120,000 clones, around 70% of them present only once. The sample taken for sequencing was PBMCs. This TCR was sampled from a woman aged 40-49 years in good health and CMV-seronegative. V usage is TRBV2 and J usage is TRBJ2-7, with 9 bases identical to TRBD2. The CDR3 is CASSGTSVAYEQYF. In DNA form, the CDR3 reads TGTGCCAGCAGTGGGACTAGCGTGGCCTACGAGCAGTACTTC.